The T cell receptor (beta chain) under discussion was sequenced for a study of shared clonotypes between healthy human individuals. Study findings and constraints: It was anticipated that sequencing depth would influence how many clonotypes donors shared. Clonotype sharing across several donors was observed for 4% to 5.5% of naive CD4 clonotypes.

The DNA input per sorted-subset replicate PCR was roughly 210 ng, corresponding to some 30,000 T cell genomes. Generated by immunoSEQ multiplex PCR, the TCRdb table keeps only in-frame clones and is missing some. The sample lists 2,500,000 or so clones, approximately 94% occurring once. A note on this clone: What it recognizes is unknown.

The source of this sequence is a man aged 18 to 30 in good health. The source material was naive CD4+ T cells sorted from blood. Indicated subset: CD45RA+ positively selected.

The CDR3: CASSSSASSSYNEQFF. The CDR3 DNA follows: TGTGCCAGCAGTTCTTCAGCGTCAAGCTCCTACAATGAGCAGTTCTTC. The rearrangement uses TRBV6-6 and TRBJ2-1; D is unresolved. V lost 4 bases and J lost 0, with 13 bases in between. The CDR3 is 16 amino acids. The germline gives CDR1 MNHNY, CDR2 SVGAGI (reference sequence).